This entry lists 15 T cell receptor beta chains sequenced from one sample in a study of T-cell reconstitution after alpha-beta-depleted transplantation in children (dated by TCRdb to about 2016). The sample's treatment or condition label is to be understood as: allogeneic hematopoietic cell transplantation with graft depleted of TCRalphabeta T cells and CD19 B cells. The library came from PCR. Sequencing relied on an Illumina HiSeq 2500. To normalize quantification of the TCRbeta repertoire, the TCR libraries were built with molecular barcoding that relied on unique molecular identifiers. Through fastp at Q25 and MiXCR, TCRdb rebuilt clones from the public reads, retaining in-frame beta chains. Every CDR3 protein is listed once, alongside the most common genes and DNA of its rows. The sample table records about 460,000 distinct CDR3 sequences; about 10% of these occur just once. The ten largest clones add up to about 2% of the sample.

Sample: PBMCs, taken before TCRalphabeta/CD19-depleted stem cell transplant. The source of these receptors is a child aged 2-15 years with inherited bone marrow failure, due to receive a stem cell transplant.

This clonotype was observed at least ten times. The V call is TRBV7-8, the J call TRBJ2-2, with D possibly TRBD1 on 6 matching bases. The CDR3 totals 17 residues. CDR1 SGHVS and CDR2 FQNEAQ come from the germline V gene. V dropped 1 base and J dropped 5 bases, with 17 bases sitting between them. The CDR3 loop reads CASSLDRWQGNTGELFF. In DNA form, the CDR3 reads TGTGCCAGCAGCTTAGATAGGTGGCAGGGGAATACCGGGGAGCTGTTTTTT.

This clonotype was seen a few times. The rearrangement uses TRBV3-1 and TRBJ2-1; D is undetermined. Germline V gene lookup returns CDR1 LGHDT and CDR2 YNNKEL (reference sequence). Trimming took 4 bases from V and 8 from J, leaving 6 bases between them. The CDR3 spans 11 residues. The CDR3 nucleotides read TGTGCCAGCAGCCTGATGGATGAGCAGTTCTTC. Translating it yields CASSLMDEQFF.

This clonotype was recorded many times. The chain combines TRBV5-1 with TRBJ2-1; 11 positions match TRBD2. The ends lost 6 bases at V and 5 bases at J; junction bases unmatched: 10. Germline CDR1 is SGHRS and CDR2 is YFSETQ. This CDR3 region has 16 residues. The DNA for the CDR3 is TGCGCCAGCAATTCGTTCGGGACTAGCGGCAACAATGAGCAGTTCTTC. Encoded protein: CASNSFGTSGNNEQFF.

The CDR3: CSAQTSSADTQYF. DNA of the CDR3: TGCAGTGCTCAGACTAGTTCGGCAGATACGCAGTATTTT. This chain joins TRBV20-1 and TRBJ2-3; possibly TRBD2 for D (6 bases). Between the trimmed V and J ends, which lost 5 bases and 4 bases, there was a span of 13 bases. CDR1 and CDR2 from the germline V gene are DFQATT and SNEGSKA (reference sequence). This CDR3 contains 13 residues.

At least ten counts were recorded for this clonotype. The gene calls are TRBV12-3 or TRBV12-4 and TRBJ2-7; D perhaps matches TRBD1 (5 bases). The CDR3 runs to 15 residues. Trimming left V 8 bases short and J 0 bases short, with 17 bases between. CDR3 sequence: CASSWGRVSSYEQYF. The CDR3 region has the DNA TGTGCCAGCTCATGGGGCAGGGTGAGCTCCTACGAGCAGTACTTC.

V usage is TRBV11-2 and J usage is TRBJ2-3; TRBD1 might be the D (5 bases). The V end lost 4 bases, the J end lost 2 bases, and 16 bases lay between the germline ends. CDR3 length: 16 amino acids. Germline CDR1 SGHAT, CDR2 FQNNGV. CDR3: CASSSPLFRATDTQYF. The CDR3 DNA reads TGTGCCAGCAGCTCCCCCTTGTTCAGGGCCACAGATACGCAGTATTTT.

This clonotype was counted ten times or more. This chain uses TRBV11-2 with TRBJ2-1; 8 nucleotides agree with TRBD2. Germline-derived CDR1 and CDR2 are SGHAT and FQNNGV. V lost 7 bases, J lost 1 base, and 21 bases stayed unmatched. The CDR3 is 20 amino acids. The CDR3 region is CASTSPRTPEAGESYNEQFF. The DNA for the CDR3 is TGTGCCAGCACCTCGCCGCGCACCCCCGAAGCGGGAGAATCCTACAATGAGCAGTTCTTC.

This clonotype was recorded at least ten times. V is TRBV27 and J is TRBJ2-1; D not resolved. The CDR3 runs 14 residues. Trimming stripped 6 bases from V and 2 bases from J, with 11 bases between. From germline, CDR1 is MNHEY and CDR2 SMNVEV (reference sequence). CDR3 region: CASSHLLTYNEQFF. The DNA of the CDR3 is TGTGCCAGCAGCCACCTTCTCACCTACAATGAGCAGTTCTTC.

This clonotype was seen repeatedly, ten times or more. The chain has TRBV7-9 and TRBJ1-1; 7 bases match TRBD1. The CDR3 is 15 amino acids. Per the germline V gene, CDR1 is SEHNR and CDR2 is FQNEAQ (reference sequence). The V and J ends lost 10 bases and 5 bases, in that order; junction bases with no gene match: 16. The CDR3 coding sequence is TGTGCCATCACAGCTTATTCAGGGGGTGTTACTGAAGCTTTCTTT. Translating it yields CAITAYSGGVTEAFF.

This clonotype was seen at least ten times. The chain joins TRBV29-1 to TRBJ1-3; no clear D gene. The CDR3 is 14 amino acids. The germline gives CDR1 SQVTM, CDR2 ANQGSEA. The germline V and J ends were trimmed by 0 bases and 4 bases, with 10 bases remaining between them. The CDR3 DNA reads TGCAGCGTTGAAGATTGGACGCTAGGAAACACCATATATTTT. It encodes CSVEDWTLGNTIYF. The full variable domain, its missing parts supplied by reference TRBV29-1 and TRBJ1-3, is SAVISQKPSRDICQRGTSLTIQCQVDSQVTMMFWYRQQPGQSLTLIATANQGSEATYESGFVIDKFPISRPNLTFSTLTVSNMSPEDSSIYLCSVEDWTLGNTIYFGEGSWLTVV.

In this sample, this clonotype turned up many times. CDR3 sequence (DNA): TGTGCCAGCAGCCCAGTTAGCGGGAGGGTCTATGAGCAGTTCTTC. Protein sequence: CASSPVSGRVYEQFF. The rearrangement joins TRBV3-1 to TRBJ2-1; 11 nucleotides match TRBD2. CDR3 size: 15 residues. The V segment lost 4 bases and the J segment 8 bases; nucleotides outside the gene matches: 7. Looked up from germline, CDR1 is LGHDT and CDR2 is YNNKEL (reference sequence).

A word on this clonotype: This may come from a read error, since a much larger clone is one base off. This chain links TRBV11-2 with TRBJ2-7; D possibly uses TRBD1 or TRBD2 (5 bases each). The germline V gene has CDR1 SGHAT and CDR2 FQNNGV. V was shortened by 0 bases and J by 6 bases, with 18 bases between the two germline ends. This CDR3 has 16 residues. CDR3 sequence reads: CASSLDPASRGCEQYF. Written as DNA, the CDR3 is TGTGCCAGCAGCTTAGATCCGGCCTCCCGGGGCTGCGAGCAGTACTTC. Complete variable domain (other parts from reference TRBV11-2 and TRBJ2-7): EAGVAQSPRYKIIEKRQSVAFWCNPISGHATLYWYQQILGQGPKLLIQFQNNGVVDDSQLPKDRFSAERLKGVDSTLKIQPAKLEDSAVYLCASSLDPASRGCEQYFGPGTRLTVT.

This clonotype showed up many times. The J gene is TRBJ1-4, the V gene TRBV27; 7 nucleotides align to TRBD1. J gave up 3 bases and V 6 bases, and 7 bases lay outside the gene matches. The CDR3 loop spans 15 amino acids. CDR1 MNHEY and CDR2 SMNVEV come from the germline V gene (reference sequence). For the CDR3, the DNA is TGTGCCAGCAGGCCCGGACAGGAATCTAATGAAAAACTGTTTTTT. It encodes CASRPGQESNEKLFF.

This clonotype was counted ten times or more. This chain joins TRBV18 and TRBJ2-7, with D uncertain. This CDR3 is built from 13 residues. Trimming stripped 5 bases from V and 2 bases from J, with 10 bases between. The V gene's germline CDR1 is KGHSH and CDR2 LQKENI. As DNA, the CDR3 is TGTGCCAGCTCAAGTCCTGCAGCCTACGAGCAGTACTTC. Encoded protein: CASSSPAAYEQYF.

This clonotype was seen at least ten times. V is TRBV27 and J is TRBJ1-4, with unresolved D. V was shortened by 3 bases and J by 6 bases, with 8 bases between the two germline ends. This CDR3 is built from 13 residues. Germline CDR1 is MNHEY and CDR2 is SMNVEV (reference sequence). CDR3 protein: CASSLGGDEKLFF. CDR3 DNA sequence: TGTGCCAGCAGTTTGGGCGGGGATGAAAAACTGTTTTTT.